These 23 T cell receptor beta chains share one sample of origin, sequenced in a study of T cell responses to AZD1222 COVID-19 vaccine. This table comes from immunoSEQ multiplex PCR, and its TCRdb copy is limited to in-frame clones, with some not included. This sample carries some 130,000 clones, 70% to 90% of them seen once, and the ten largest clones take about 1.6%. This specimen was peripheral blood, taken on day 0 of AZD1222 vaccination. The receptors derive from an adult in good health.

This chain uses TRBV7-9 with TRBJ1-4; D is possibly TRBD1 (5 bases). This CDR3 region has 15 residues. Trimming cost V 5 bases and J 8 bases, with 18 bases left between them. CDR1 and CDR2 (germline): SEHNR, FQNEAQ (reference sequence). The CDR3 loop is CASSKWSGSGEKLFF. The CDR3 nucleotides are TGTGCCAGCAGCAAGTGGTCAGGGTCGGGAGAAAAACTGTTTTTT.

CDR3 nucleotides: TGTGCCAGCAGCCAAGTGGCCCGGGGAACTGAAGCTTTCTTT. Amino acids: CASSQVARGTEAFF. The gene calls are TRBV3-1 (or the pseudogene TRBV3-2) and TRBJ1-1; no clear D gene. Trimming removed 1 base at V and 5 bases at J, with 11 bases between. Germline-derived CDR1 and CDR2 are LGHDT and YNNKEL (reference sequence). The CDR3 is 14 amino acids.

Ten or more counts support this clone. The chain has TRBV11-2 and TRBJ1-5; TRBD1 matches 7 bases. Germline V gives CDR1 SGHAT, CDR2 FQNNGV. With V trimmed by 2 bases and J by 2 bases, 12 bases remained unmatched. The CDR3 spans 18 residues. The CDR3 reads CASSLTGEASNGNQPQHF. The CDR3 DNA is TGTGCCAGCAGCTTAACAGGGGAGGCGTCTAATGGCAATCAGCCCCAGCATTTT.

This sequence joins TRBV6-5 and TRBJ1-2, with D perhaps matching TRBD1 (5 bases). Trimming pared 5 bases from V and 8 bases from J, leaving 21 bases between. Germline loops: CDR1 MNHEY, CDR2 SVGAGI. The CDR3 spans 15 residues. CDR3 region: CASSRSGTYAWGYTF. The CDR3, as DNA: TGTGCCAGCAGTCGCTCCGGGACCTACGCTTGGGGCTACACCTTC.

This rearrangement joins TRBV19 to TRBJ1-5; D remains ambiguous. Germline V gives CDR1 LNHDA, CDR2 SQIVND (reference sequence). V dropped 5 bases and J dropped 6 bases, with 11 bases sitting between them. The CDR3 length is 13 residues. DNA of the CDR3: TGTGCCAGTAGTTTCGGACGGGCTCAGCCCCAGCATTTT. It translates to CASSFGRAQPQHF.

This sequence joins TRBV7-9 and TRBJ2-7; D is uncertain. The CDR3 covers 14 residues. Germline V gene sequence: CDR1 SEHNR, CDR2 FQNEAQ (reference sequence). V was trimmed by 5 bases and J by 0 bases, leaving 11 bases between them. CDR3 sequence reads: CASSHPASSYEQYF. The CDR3 region has the DNA TGTGCCAGCAGCCACCCCGCGAGCTCCTACGAGCAGTACTTC.

V usage is TRBV18 and J usage is TRBJ1-1; D is ambiguous. The CDR3 sequence is 13 residues long. Trimming took off 6 bases at V and 6 bases at J, with 14 bases between the two ends. Germline CDR1 and CDR2: KGHSH and LQKENI. The CDR3 coding sequence is TGTGCCAGCTCCGGTCTAATGTCCGCTGAAGCTTTCTTT. Protein product: CASSGLMSAEAFF.

CDR3 sequence (DNA): TGTGCCAGCAGCCCGGGGGGACAGCTCAACTATGGCTACACCTTC. This codes for CASSPGGQLNYGYTF. The rearrangement uses TRBV7-3 and TRBJ1-2, with 7 bases aligning to TRBD1. The V gene end was trimmed by 5 bases and the J gene end by 2 bases; junction bases not matched to a gene: 8. Germline CDR1 reads SGHTA; CDR2 reads FQGTGA. The CDR3 loop spans 15 amino acids. Filled out from reference TRBV7-3 and TRBJ1-2, the complete variable domain reads GAGVSQTPSNKVTEKGKYVELRCDPISGHTALYWYRQSLGQGPEFLIYFQGTGAADDSGLPNDRFFAVRPEGSVSTLKIQRTERGDSAVYLCASSPGGQLNYGYTFGSGTRLTVV.

The chain has TRBV10-3 and TRBJ1-1; D perhaps matches TRBD1 (6 bases). This CDR3 spans 15 amino acids. Germline V lookup: CDR1 ENHRY, CDR2 SYGVKD. The germline V and J ends were trimmed by 6 bases and 2 bases, with 16 bases remaining between them. The CDR3 here is CAIRDHGTLNTEAFF. In nucleotides, the CDR3 is TGTGCCATCAGGGATCACGGGACACTCAACACTGAAGCTTTCTTT.

The genes are TRBV7-8 and TRBJ1-5; TRBD1 might be the D (5 bases). The V gene's germline CDR1 is SGHVS and CDR2 FQNEAQ. V lost 5 bases and J 5 bases, leaving 28 bases between the germline ends. CDR3 length equals 19 residues. CDR3 DNA: TGTGCCAGCAGCCATCCTCCCTTGACAGAGTGGGGTTCCGATCAGCCCCAGCATTTT. It encodes CASSHPPLTEWGSDQPQHF.

A single count supports this clone. The CDR3 DNA reads as TGCGCCAGCAGCCAAGAACTGAACACTGAAGCTTTCTTT. Translating it yields CASSQELNTEAFF. J is TRBJ1-1 and V is TRBV4-3; no firm D call. Germline V lookup: CDR1 LGHNA, CDR2 YSLEER. The CDR3 has 13 residues. V was clipped by 0 bases and J by 0 bases, with 2 bases between them.

This sequence joins TRBV2 and TRBJ2-5, with TRBD2 matching 8 bases. V was clipped by 7 bases and J by 5 bases; unmatched bases: 9. This CDR3 region has 14 residues. Germline V gives CDR1 SNHLY, CDR2 FYNNEI. In nucleotides, the CDR3 is TGTGCCAGCAATTTATCGGGGGGGCGGGAGACCCAGTACTTC. This codes for CASNLSGGRETQYF.

The chain recombines TRBV5-4 with TRBJ1-4, with D unclear. The length of the CDR3 is 15 residues. Looked up from germline, CDR1 is SGHNT and CDR2 is YYREEE (reference sequence). The ends were cut back, 2 bases at V and 0 bases at J, with 8 bases in the middle. CDR3 residues: CASSFRNPTNEKLFF. The CDR3 DNA sequence: TGTGCCAGCAGCTTCAGGAACCCAACTAATGAAAAACTGTTTTTT.

This clone was recorded once. V is TRBV24-1 and J is TRBJ2-5; 8 bases line up with TRBD1. CDR1 is KGHDR and CDR2 is SFDVKD in the germline V gene. The CDR3 spans 14 residues. Trimming took 4 bases from V and 5 from J; bases not matched to a gene: 5. CDR3 DNA sequence: TGTGCCACCAGTGACAGGACAGGGCTCGAGACCCAGTACTTC. This gives the protein CATSDRTGLETQYF.

J is TRBJ1-5 and V is TRBV29-1, with a weak D call TRBD1 (5 bases). V was cut by 7 bases and J by 7 bases, with 14 bases left in between. Germline values: CDR1 SQVTM, CDR2 ANQGSEA. This CDR3 is 12 amino acids long. For the CDR3, the DNA is TGCAGCGCCGGGACGTTGGGGCAGCCCCAGCATTTT. Translated, it gives CSAGTLGQPQHF.

The rearrangement uses TRBV3-1 (or the pseudogene TRBV3-2) and TRBJ1-5, with D hard to call. Trimming shortened V by 0 bases and J by 3 bases, and 12 bases separated the two germline ends. Germline values: CDR1 LGHDT, CDR2 YNNKEL (reference sequence). This CDR3 contains 16 residues. The CDR3 reads CASSQDMGSINQPQHF. CDR3 bases: TGTGCCAGCAGCCAAGATATGGGCAGCATCAATCAGCCCCAGCATTTT.

The rearrangement links TRBV3-1 (or the pseudogene TRBV3-2) to TRBJ1-5, with a weak D call TRBD1 (6 bases). The CDR3 has 12 amino acids. Trimming removed 5 bases at V and 6 bases at J, with 8 bases between. The germline V gene encodes CDR1 LGHDT and CDR2 YNNKEL (reference sequence). The CDR3 reads CASSFRGQPQHF. CDR3 in DNA: TGTGCCAGCAGCTTCAGGGGTCAGCCCCAGCATTTT.

The chain is built from TRBV6-4 and TRBJ1-2; 7 bases fit TRBD1. In germline, CDR1 is MRHNA, CDR2 SNTAGT. This CDR3 spans 14 amino acids. Losses at the gene ends were 6 bases for V and 3 bases for J; bases not matched to a gene: 7. In DNA, the CDR3 is TGTGCCAGCAGACAAGGGGGCCGGGACTATGGCTACACCTTC. It yields the protein CASRQGGRDYGYTF.

The chain recombines TRBV7-9 with TRBJ2-7; D gene uncertain. The V end lost 2 bases, the J end lost 4 bases, and 21 bases lay between the germline ends. Germline CDR1 and CDR2: SEHNR and FQNEAQ (reference sequence). The CDR3 runs 17 residues. CDR3 residues: CASSLPAGELGFYEQYF. CDR3 in DNA: TGTGCCAGCAGCTTACCGGCCGGAGAGTTGGGATTTTACGAGCAGTACTTC. The full variable domain, its missing parts supplied by reference TRBV7-9 and TRBJ2-7, is DTGVSQNPRHKITKRGQNVTFRCDPISEHNRLYWYRQTLGQGPEFLTYFQNEAQLEKSRLLSDRFSAERPKGSFSTLEIQRTEQGDSAMYLCASSLPAGELGFYEQYFGPGTRLTVT.

This chain connects TRBV9 to TRBJ2-2, with D hard to call. This CDR3 has 14 amino acids. CDR1 and CDR2 from the germline V gene are SGDLS and YYNGEE. Trimming removed 0 bases at V and 7 bases at J, with 10 bases between. CDR3 residues: CASSVARHNGELFF. DNA for the CDR3: TGTGCCAGCAGCGTAGCCAGGCATAACGGGGAGCTGTTTTTT.

V gene TRBV30 combines with J gene TRBJ1-4, with no clear D. CDR3 size: 12 residues. Trimming left V 3 bases short and J 13 bases short, with 15 bases between. Germline V gives CDR1 GTSNPN, CDR2 SVGIG (reference sequence). CDR3 DNA: TGTGCCTGGAGCGGACCATCATCTGTACTGTTTTTT. This translates into CAWSGPSSVLFF. The whole variable domain, remainder taken from reference TRBV30 and TRBJ1-4, is SQTIHQWPATLVQPVGSPLSLECTVEGTSNPNLYWYRQAAGRGLQLLFYSVGIGQISSEVPQNLSASRPQDRQFILSSKKLLLSDSGFYLCAWSGPSSVLFFGSGTQLSVL.

J is TRBJ1-2 and V is TRBV4-3; 8 nucleotides agree with TRBD1. The CDR3 runs to 18 residues. J gave up 1 base and V 3 bases, and 13 bases lay outside the gene matches. Germline lookup yields CDR1 LGHNA and CDR2 YSLEER. In DNA, the CDR3 is TGCGCCAGCAGCCAGCCTAGATGGGGACAGGCATTTAACTATGGCTACACCTTC. Protein product: CASSQPRWGQAFNYGYTF.

The chain combines TRBV6-5 with TRBJ1-5; D possibly corresponds to TRBD1 (6 bases). The germline V gene encodes CDR1 MNHEY and CDR2 SVGAGI. Trimming cost V 7 bases and J 0 bases, with 10 bases left between them. This CDR3 is 14 amino acids long. The chain's CDR3 is CASTDRTSNQPQHF. As DNA, the CDR3 is TGTGCCAGCACCGACAGGACTAGCAATCAGCCCCAGCATTTT.